This TCR beta chain comes out of a study of early T cells in non-severe SARS-CoV-2 infection. Study summary: The chains were unpaired, and the sequenced material was bulk RNA from unsorted whole blood.

This clonotype came up many times. Unique molecular identifiers tagged individual cDNA molecules. TCRdb reprocessed the 5' RACE reads via MiXCR and lists one record per CDR3 protein. The table includes tens of thousands of distinct CDR3 sequences, approximately 13% detected once. Trimming left V 0 bases short and J 6 bases short, with 8 bases between. CDR3 size: 13 residues. Germline loops: CDR1 LGHNA, CDR2 YSLEER. Sequenced sample: whole blood. This clonotype originated in an adult who was a healthcare worker with PCR-confirmed SARS-CoV-2 infection or an uninfected control (not recorded which). The rearrangement joins TRBV4-3 to TRBJ1-1; no reliable D call. The CDR3 sequence: CASSQDGRPEAFF. In nucleotides, the CDR3 is TGCGCCAGCAGCCAAGATGGAAGGCCTGAAGCTTTCTTT.